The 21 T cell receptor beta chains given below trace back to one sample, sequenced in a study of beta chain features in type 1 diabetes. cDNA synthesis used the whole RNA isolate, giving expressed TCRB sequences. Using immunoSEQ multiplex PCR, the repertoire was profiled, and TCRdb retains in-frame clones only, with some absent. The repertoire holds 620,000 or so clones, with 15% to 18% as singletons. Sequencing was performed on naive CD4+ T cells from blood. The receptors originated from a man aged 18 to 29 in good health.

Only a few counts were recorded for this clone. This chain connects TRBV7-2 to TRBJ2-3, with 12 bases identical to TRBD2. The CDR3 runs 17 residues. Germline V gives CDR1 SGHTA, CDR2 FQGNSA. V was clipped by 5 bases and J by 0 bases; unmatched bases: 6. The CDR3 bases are TGTGCCAGCAGCACGCGGACTAGCGGGGCAAGCACAGATACGCAGTATTTT. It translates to CASSTRTSGASTDTQYF.

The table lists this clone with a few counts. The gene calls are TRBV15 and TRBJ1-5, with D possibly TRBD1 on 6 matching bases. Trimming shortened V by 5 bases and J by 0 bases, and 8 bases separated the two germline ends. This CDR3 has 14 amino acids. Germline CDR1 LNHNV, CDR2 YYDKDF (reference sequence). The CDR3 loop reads CATSGTPSNQPQHF. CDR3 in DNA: TGTGCCACCAGCGGGACACCTAGCAATCAGCCCCAGCATTTT. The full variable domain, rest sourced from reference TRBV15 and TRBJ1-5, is DAMVIQNPRYQVTQFGKPVTLSCSQTLNHNVMYWYQQKSSQAPKLLFHYYDKDFNNEADTPDNFQSRRPNTSFCFLDIRSPGLGDTAMYLCATSGTPSNQPQHFGDGTRLSIL.

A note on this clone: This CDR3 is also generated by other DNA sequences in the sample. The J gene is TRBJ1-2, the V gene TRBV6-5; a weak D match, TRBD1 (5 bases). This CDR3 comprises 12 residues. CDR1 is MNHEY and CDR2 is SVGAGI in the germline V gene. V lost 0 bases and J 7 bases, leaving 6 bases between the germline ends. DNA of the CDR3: TGTGCCAGCAGTTACTCTGGGGGTGGCTACACCTTC. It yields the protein CASSYSGGGYTF.

CDR3 coding DNA: TGTGCCAGCAGTGCGGACAGGGCCTACAATGAGCAGTTCTTC. This translates into CASSADRAYNEQFF. V is TRBV2 and J is TRBJ2-1; 8 bases map to TRBD1. V lost 4 bases and J lost 2; bases outside the gene matches: 1. The CDR3 has 14 residues. Germline V gives CDR1 SNHLY, CDR2 FYNNEI.

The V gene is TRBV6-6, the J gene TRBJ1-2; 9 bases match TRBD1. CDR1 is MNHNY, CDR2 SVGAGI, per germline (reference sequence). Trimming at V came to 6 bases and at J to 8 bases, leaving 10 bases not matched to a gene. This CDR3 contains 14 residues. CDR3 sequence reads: CASSTQQGASGYTF. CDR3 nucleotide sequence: TGTGCCAGCAGCACTCAACAGGGGGCATCGGGCTACACCTTC.

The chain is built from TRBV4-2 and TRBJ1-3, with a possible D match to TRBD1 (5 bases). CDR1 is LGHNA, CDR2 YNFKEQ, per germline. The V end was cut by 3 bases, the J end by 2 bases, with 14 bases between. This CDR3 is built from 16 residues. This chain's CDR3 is CASSHPAGKPGNTIYF. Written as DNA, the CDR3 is TGTGCCAGCAGCCACCCGGCAGGGAAACCTGGAAACACCATATATTTT.

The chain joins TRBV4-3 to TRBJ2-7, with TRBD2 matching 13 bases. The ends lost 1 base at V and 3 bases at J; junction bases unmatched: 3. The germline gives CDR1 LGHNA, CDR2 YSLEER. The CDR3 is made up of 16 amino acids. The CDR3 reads CASSQGTSGGSYEQYF. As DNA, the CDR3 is TGCGCCAGCAGCCAAGGGACTAGCGGGGGAAGCTACGAGCAGTACTTC.

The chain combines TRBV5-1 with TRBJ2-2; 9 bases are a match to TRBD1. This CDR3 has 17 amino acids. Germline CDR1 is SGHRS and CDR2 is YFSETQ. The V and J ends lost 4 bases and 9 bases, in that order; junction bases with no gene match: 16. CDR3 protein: CASSPAPGTGSRWELFF. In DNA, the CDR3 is TGCGCCAGCAGCCCGGCACCAGGGACAGGGAGCAGGTGGGAGCTGTTTTTT. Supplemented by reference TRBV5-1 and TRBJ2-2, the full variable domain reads KAGVTQTPRYLIKTRGQQVTLSCSPISGHRSVSWYQQTPGQGLQFLFEYFSETQRNKGNFPGRFSGRQFSNSRSEMNVSTLELGDSALYLCASSPAPGTGSRWELFFGEGSRLTVL.

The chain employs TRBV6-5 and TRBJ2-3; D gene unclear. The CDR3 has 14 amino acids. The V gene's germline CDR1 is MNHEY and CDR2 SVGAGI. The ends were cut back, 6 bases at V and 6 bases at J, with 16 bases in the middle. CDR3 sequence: CASRYQEYSDTQYF. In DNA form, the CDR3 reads TGTGCCAGCAGATACCAAGAGTATTCCGATACGCAGTATTTT.

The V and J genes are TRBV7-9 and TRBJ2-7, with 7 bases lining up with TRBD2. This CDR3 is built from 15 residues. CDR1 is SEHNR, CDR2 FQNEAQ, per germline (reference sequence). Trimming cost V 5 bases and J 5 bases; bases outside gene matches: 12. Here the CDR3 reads CASSPRASGRDEQYF. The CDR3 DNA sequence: TGTGCCAGCAGCCCACGGGCTAGCGGTCGGGACGAGCAGTACTTC.

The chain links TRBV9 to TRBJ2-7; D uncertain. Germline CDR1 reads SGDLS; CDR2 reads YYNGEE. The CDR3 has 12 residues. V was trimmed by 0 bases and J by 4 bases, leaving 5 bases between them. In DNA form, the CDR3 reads TGTGCCAGCAGCGTAGACCCTTACGAGCAGTACTTC. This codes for CASSVDPYEQYF.

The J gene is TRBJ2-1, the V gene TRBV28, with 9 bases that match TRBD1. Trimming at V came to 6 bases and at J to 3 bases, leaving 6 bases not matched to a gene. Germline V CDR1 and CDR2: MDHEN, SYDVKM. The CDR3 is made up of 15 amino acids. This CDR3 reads CASSSTGGNYNEQFF. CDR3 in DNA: TGTGCCAGCAGCTCGACAGGGGGTAACTACAATGAGCAGTTCTTC.

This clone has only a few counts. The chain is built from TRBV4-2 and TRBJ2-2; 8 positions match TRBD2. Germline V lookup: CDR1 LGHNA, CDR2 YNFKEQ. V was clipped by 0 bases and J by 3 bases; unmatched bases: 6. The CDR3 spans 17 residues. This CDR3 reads CASSQEGAGDHTGELFF. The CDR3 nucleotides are TGTGCCAGCAGCCAAGAAGGAGCGGGGGACCACACCGGGGAGCTGTTTTTT.

This CDR3 reads CASSVSYEQYF. The CDR3 nucleotides read TGCGCCAGCAGCGTCTCCTACGAGCAGTACTTC. The J gene is TRBJ2-7, the V gene TRBV5-1, with D hard to call. CDR1 SGHRS and CDR2 YFSETQ come from the germline V gene. The CDR3 covers 11 residues. V lost 4 bases and J 0 bases, leaving 2 bases between the germline ends.

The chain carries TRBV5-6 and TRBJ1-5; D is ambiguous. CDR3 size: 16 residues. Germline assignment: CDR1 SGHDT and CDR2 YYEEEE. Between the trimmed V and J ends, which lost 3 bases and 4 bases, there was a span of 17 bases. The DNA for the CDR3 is TGTGCCAGCAGCTCGTCCGGACCCCTCAGGAATCAGCCCCAGCATTTT. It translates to CASSSSGPLRNQPQHF.

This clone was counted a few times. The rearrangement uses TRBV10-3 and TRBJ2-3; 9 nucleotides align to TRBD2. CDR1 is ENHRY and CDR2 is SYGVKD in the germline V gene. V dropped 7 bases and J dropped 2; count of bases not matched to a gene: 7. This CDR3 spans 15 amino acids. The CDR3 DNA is TGTGCCATCACCTTAAGCGGGGGGTTCACAGATACGCAGTATTTT. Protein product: CAITLSGGFTDTQYF.

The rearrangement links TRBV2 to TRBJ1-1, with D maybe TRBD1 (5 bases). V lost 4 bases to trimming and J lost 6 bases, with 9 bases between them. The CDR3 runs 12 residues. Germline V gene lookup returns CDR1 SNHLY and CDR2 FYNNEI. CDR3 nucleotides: TGTGCCAGCAGTGGTGAGGGGCCTGAAGCTTTCTTT. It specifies CASSGEGPEAFF.

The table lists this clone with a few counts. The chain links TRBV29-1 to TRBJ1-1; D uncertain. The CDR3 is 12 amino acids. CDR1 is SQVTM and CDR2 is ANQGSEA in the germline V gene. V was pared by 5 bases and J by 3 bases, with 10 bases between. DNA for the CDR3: TGCAGCGTTTATCAGGTACACACTGAAGCTTTCTTT. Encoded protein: CSVYQVHTEAFF. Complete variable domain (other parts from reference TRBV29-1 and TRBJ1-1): SAVISQKPSRDICQRGTSLTIQCQVDSQVTMMFWYRQQPGQSLTLIATANQGSEATYESGFVIDKFPISRPNLTFSTLTVSNMSPEDSSIYLCSVYQVHTEAFFGQGTRLTVV.

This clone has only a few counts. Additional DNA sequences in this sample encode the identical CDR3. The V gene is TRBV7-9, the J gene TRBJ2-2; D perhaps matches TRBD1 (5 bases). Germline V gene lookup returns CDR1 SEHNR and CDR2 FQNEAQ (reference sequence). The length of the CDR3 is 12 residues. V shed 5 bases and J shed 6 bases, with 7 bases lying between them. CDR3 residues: CASSQGAGELFF. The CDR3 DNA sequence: TGTGCCAGCAGCCAGGGTGCCGGGGAGCTGTTTTTT.

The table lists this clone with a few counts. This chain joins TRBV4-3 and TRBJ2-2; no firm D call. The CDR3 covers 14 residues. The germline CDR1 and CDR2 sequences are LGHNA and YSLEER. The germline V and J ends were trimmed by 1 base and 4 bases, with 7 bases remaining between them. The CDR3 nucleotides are TGCGCCAGCAGCCAAGGTGTCACCACCGGGGAGCTGTTTTTT. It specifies CASSQGVTTGELFF.

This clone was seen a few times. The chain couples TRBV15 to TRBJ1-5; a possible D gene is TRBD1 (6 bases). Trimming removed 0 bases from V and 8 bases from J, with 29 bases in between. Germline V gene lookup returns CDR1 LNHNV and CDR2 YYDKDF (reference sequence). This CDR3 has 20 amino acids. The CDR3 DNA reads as TGTGCCACCAGCAGAGATCGTTGGATTATGGACAGCTCCTCACGGGAGCCCCAGCATTTT. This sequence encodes CATSRDRWIMDSSSREPQHF.